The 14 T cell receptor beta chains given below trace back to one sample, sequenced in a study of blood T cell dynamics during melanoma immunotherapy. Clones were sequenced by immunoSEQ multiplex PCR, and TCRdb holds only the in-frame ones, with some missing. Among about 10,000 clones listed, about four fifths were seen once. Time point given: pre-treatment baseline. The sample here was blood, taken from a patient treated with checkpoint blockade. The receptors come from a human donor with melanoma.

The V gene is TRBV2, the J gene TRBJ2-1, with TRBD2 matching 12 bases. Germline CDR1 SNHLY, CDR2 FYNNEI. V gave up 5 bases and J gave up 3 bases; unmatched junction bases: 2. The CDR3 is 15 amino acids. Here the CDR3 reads CASSSSGGDYNEQFF. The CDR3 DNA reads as TGTGCCAGCAGTTCTAGCGGGGGGGACTACAATGAGCAGTTCTTC.

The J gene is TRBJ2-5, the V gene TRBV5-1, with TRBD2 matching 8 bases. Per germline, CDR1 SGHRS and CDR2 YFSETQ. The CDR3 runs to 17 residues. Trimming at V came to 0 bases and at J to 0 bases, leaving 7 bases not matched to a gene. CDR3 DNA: TGCGCCAGCAGCTTGGACTTCGGCGGGGGGTACCAAGAGACCCAGTACTTC. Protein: CASSLDFGGGYQETQYF. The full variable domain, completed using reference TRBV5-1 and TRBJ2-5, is KAGVTQTPRYLIKTRGQQVTLSCSPISGHRSVSWYQQTPGQGLQFLFEYFSETQRNKGNFPGRFSGRQFSNSRSEMNVSTLELGDSALYLCASSLDFGGGYQETQYFGPGTRLLVL.

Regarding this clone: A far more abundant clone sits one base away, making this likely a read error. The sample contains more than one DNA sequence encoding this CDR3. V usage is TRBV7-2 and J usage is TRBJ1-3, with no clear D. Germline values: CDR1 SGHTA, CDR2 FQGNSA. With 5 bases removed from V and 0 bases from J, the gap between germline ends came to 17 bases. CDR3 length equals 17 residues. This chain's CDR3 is CASSQRVGGRSGNTIYF. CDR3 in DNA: TGTGCCAGCAGCCAACGTGTAGGCGGCCGCTCTGGAAACACCATATATTTT.

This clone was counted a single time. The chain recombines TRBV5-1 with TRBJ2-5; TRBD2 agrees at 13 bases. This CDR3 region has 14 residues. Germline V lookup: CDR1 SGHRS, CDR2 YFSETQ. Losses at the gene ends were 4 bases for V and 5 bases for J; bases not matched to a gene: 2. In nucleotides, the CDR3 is TGCGCCAGCAGCGGACTAGCGGGGGCGGAGACCCAGTACTTC. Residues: CASSGLAGAETQYF.

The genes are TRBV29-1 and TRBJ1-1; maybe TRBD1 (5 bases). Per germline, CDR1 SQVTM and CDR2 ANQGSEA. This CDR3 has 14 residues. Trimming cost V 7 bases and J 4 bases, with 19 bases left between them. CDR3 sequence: CSALDGAGGTEAFF. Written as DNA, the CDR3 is TGCAGCGCCTTAGACGGTGCCGGGGGCACTGAAGCTTTCTTT.

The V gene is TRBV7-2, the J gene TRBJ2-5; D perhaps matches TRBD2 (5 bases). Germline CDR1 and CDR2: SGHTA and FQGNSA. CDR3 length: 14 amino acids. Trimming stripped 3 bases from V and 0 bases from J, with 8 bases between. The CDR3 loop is CASSFSVNQETQYF. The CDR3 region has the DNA TGTGCCAGCAGCTTTAGCGTAAACCAAGAGACCCAGTACTTC.

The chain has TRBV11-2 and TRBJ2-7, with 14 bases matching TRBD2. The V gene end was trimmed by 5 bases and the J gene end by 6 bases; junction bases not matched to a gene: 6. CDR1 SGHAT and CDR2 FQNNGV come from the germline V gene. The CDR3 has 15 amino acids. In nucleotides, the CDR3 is TGTGCCAGCAGCCGCGGACTAGCGGGGGGCCTCGAGCAGTACTTC. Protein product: CASSRGLAGGLEQYF.

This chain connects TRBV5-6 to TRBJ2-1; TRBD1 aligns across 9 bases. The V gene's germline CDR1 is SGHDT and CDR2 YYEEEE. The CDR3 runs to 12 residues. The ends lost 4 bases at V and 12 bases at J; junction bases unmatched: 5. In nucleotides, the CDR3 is TGTGCCAGCAGCAGACAGGGGGAAGGGCAGTTCTTC. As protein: CASSRQGEGQFF.

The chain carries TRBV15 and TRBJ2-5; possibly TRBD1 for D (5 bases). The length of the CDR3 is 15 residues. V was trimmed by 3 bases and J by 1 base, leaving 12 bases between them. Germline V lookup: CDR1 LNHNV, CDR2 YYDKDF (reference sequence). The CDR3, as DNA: TGTGCCACCAGCAGGGATCCAGGGCCCCAAGAGACCCAGTACTTC. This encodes CATSRDPGPQETQYF.

In DNA, the CDR3 is TGTGCCAGTAGCCCGGACAGGGGGCTTTGGGAGACCCAGTACTTC. Encoded protein: CASSPDRGLWETQYF. The V gene is TRBV19, the J gene TRBJ2-5; TRBD1 agrees at 11 bases. V lost 6 bases to trimming and J lost 5 bases; unmatched junction nucleotides: 8. Germline V gene data show CDR1 as LNHDA and CDR2 as SQIVND (reference sequence). The CDR3 runs 15 residues.

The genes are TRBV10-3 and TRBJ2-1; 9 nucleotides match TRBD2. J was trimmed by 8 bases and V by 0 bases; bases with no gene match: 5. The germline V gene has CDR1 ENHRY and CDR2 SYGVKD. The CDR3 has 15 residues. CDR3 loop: CAISESGGGVHEQFF. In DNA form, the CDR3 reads TGTGCCATCAGTGAGTCCGGCGGGGGGGTCCATGAGCAGTTCTTC.

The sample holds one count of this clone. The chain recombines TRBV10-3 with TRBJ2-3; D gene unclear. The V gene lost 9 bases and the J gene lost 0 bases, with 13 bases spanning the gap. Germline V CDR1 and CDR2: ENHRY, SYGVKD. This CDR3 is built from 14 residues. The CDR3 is CAIRPPASTDTQYF. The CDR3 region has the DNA TGTGCCATTAGACCTCCTGCGAGCACAGATACGCAGTATTTT.

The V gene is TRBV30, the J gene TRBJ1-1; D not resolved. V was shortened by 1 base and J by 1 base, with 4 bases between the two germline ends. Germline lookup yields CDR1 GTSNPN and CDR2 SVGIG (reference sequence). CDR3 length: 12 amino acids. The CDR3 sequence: CAWSDGNTEAFF. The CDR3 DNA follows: TGTGCCTGGAGTGACGGGAACACTGAAGCTTTCTTT.

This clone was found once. The DNA for the CDR3 is TGTGCCAGTATTAGGGAGGGCGGTTATACTGAAGCTTTCTTT. Residues: CASIREGGYTEAFF. The V and J genes are TRBV19 and TRBJ1-1; the D is unclear. The CDR3 runs 14 residues. V lost 7 bases and J 5 bases, leaving 17 bases between the germline ends. CDR1 and CDR2 from the germline V gene are LNHDA and SQIVND (reference sequence).